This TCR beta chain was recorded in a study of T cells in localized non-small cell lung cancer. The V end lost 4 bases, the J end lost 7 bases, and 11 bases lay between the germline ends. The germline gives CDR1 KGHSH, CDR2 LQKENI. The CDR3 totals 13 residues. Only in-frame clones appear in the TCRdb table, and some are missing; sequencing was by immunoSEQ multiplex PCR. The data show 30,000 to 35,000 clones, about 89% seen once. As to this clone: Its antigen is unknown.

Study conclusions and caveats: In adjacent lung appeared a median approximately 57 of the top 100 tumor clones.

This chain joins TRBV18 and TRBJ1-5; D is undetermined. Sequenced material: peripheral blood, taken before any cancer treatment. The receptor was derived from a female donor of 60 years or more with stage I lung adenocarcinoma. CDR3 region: CASSLGADQPQHF. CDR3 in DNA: TGTGCCAGCTCACTGGGTGCGGACCAGCCCCAGCATTTT.